This record looks at one T cell receptor (beta chain) sequence and its context. The antigen is undetermined. The source of the sample is a study of blood T cells in healthy people across ages. Together with a sample-barcoded 5' primer, a J-beta primer mix was included in a second PCR lasting about 6 to 11 cycles. Using its own MiXCR run on the 5' RACE reads, TCRdb lists one record per CDR3 protein. The data show roughly 1,100,000 distinct CDR3 sequences, around 25% seen once. Study-wide points: There were more naive CD4+ cells and higher diversity in long-lived donors than in aged donors.

The CDR3 consists of 10 residues. The germline V gene has CDR1 MDHEN and CDR2 SYDVKM. V lost 4 bases, J lost 6 bases, and 4 bases lay in between. These data were also filed under a second study, of T cells of mothers and their children.

The sequencing sample was made of blood. The chain joins TRBV28 to TRBJ2-7; D is ambiguous. The TCR comes from a girl aged 2-9 years in good health. The CDR3 nucleotides read TGTGCCAGCAGTTGGGGCGAGCAGTACTTC. Protein sequence: CASSWGEQYF.